These T cell receptor beta chains were read from a single sample in a study of cytomegalovirus exposure and HLA in healthy donors. Repertoires were generated with immunoSEQ multiplex PCR, while TCRdb's copy carries only in-frame clones and drops some. Among 90,000 to 140,000 clones, roughly 15% were seen once, and the ten largest hold roughly 0.89%. Sequencing was carried out using PBMCs. The receptors were gathered from a female donor in good health and CMV-seronegative. Both conserved end residues are part of each CDR3. A D gene is named only where the DNA matches it firmly. Only part of the rows carry a size: once, few, many, or a class if the clone is expanded.

J gene,clone size,D gene,V gene,CDR3 protein,CDR3 DNA
TRBJ2-7,few,NA,TRBV6-5,CASGESYEQYF,TGTGCCAGCGGAGAAAGCTACGAGCAGTACTTC
TRBJ1-5,NA,NA,TRBV19,CASSQNNQPQHF,TGTGCCAGTAGTCAGAACAATCAGCCCCAGCATTTT
TRBJ2-3,few,TRBD2,TRBV4-3,CASSQGVTSGSYTQYF,TGCGCCAGCAGCCAAGGGGTGACTAGCGGGAGTTATACGCAGTATTTT
TRBJ2-7,few,NA,TRBV19,CASSPTGTSVAYEQYF,TGTGCCAGTAGTCCTACCGGGACTTCGGTAGCCTACGAGCAGTACTTC
TRBJ2-7,NA,NA,TRBV20-1,CSARTRGEQYF,TGCAGTGCTAGAACCAGGGGTGAGCAGTACTTC
TRBJ1-1,few,TRBD1,TRBV5-6,CASSFVPGQGTEAFF,TGTGCCAGCAGCTTTGTCCCGGGACAGGGCACTGAAGCTTTCTTT
TRBJ2-3,NA,TRBD2,TRBV15,CATSRAILAGALSTTDTQYF,TGTGCCACCAGCAGAGCCATTCTAGCGGGGGCGTTAAGTACCACAGATACGCAGTATTTT
TRBJ1-2,NA,NA,TRBV7-9,CASSYRGGNGGYTF,TGTGCCAGCAGCTATAGAGGGGGAAACGGAGGCTACACCTTC
TRBJ2-1,NA,TRBD2,TRBV27,CATGGLAGRHYNEQFF,TGTGCCACAGGCGGACTAGCGGGAAGGCACTACAATGAGCAGTTCTTC
TRBJ2-7,NA,TRBD2,TRBV10-3,CAISEMGGGSYEQYF,TGTGCCATCAGTGAGATGGGGGGGGGCTCCTACGAGCAGTACTTC
TRBJ2-5,NA,NA,TRBV7-6,CASSGIEGRKQETQYF,TGTGCCAGCAGCGGGATCGAGGGCCGGAAACAAGAGACCCAGTACTTC
TRBJ2-7,NA,TRBD1,TRBV5-4,CASSHGGQGLYEQYF,TGTGCCAGCAGCCACGGGGGACAGGGGTTATACGAGCAGTACTTC
TRBJ2-5,few,NA,TRBV30,CAWSEPWETQYF,TGTGCCTGGAGTGAGCCCTGGGAGACCCAGTACTTC
TRBJ2-7,NA,NA,TRBV6-5,CASSYSLASSYEQYF,TGTGCCAGCAGTTATAGTCTAGCGAGCTCCTACGAGCAGTACTTC
TRBJ1-5,few,NA,TRBV28,CASSYRVGNQPQHF,TGTGCCAGCAGTTACAGGGTTGGCAATCAGCCCCAGCATTTT
TRBJ2-7,once,TRBD2,TRBV5-6,CASSLGSGTRTGRQQYF,TGTGCCAGCAGCTTAGGCTCCGGGACTAGAACCGGTAGGCAGCAGTACTTC
TRBJ2-7,few,NA,TRBV18,CASSPRPGQPYEQYF,TGTGCCAGCTCACCACGTCCGGGACAACCCTACGAGCAGTACTTC
TRBJ2-2,few,TRBD2,TRBV7-2,CASSFLAGGGTGELFF,TGTGCCAGCAGCTTTCTAGCGGGGGGGGGCACCGGGGAGCTGTTTTTT
TRBJ1-1,NA,NA,TRBV9,CASSGAATEAFF,TGTGCCAGCAGTGGCGCGGCCACTGAAGCTTTCTTT
TRBJ2-7,few,NA,TRBV6-5,CASSYGATYEQYF,TGTGCCAGCAGTTACGGAGCAACCTACGAGCAGTACTTC
TRBJ2-7,NA,NA,TRBV7-9,CAGGTPYEQYF,TGTGCCGGCGGGACTCCTTACGAGCAGTACTTC
TRBJ2-1,NA,NA,TRBV1,CTSSQDRTSGTYNEQFF,TGCACCAGCAGCCAAGATCGGACTAGCGGGACCTACAATGAGCAGTTCTTC
TRBJ1-1,NA,NA,TRBV6-6,CASSGRGEAFF,TGTGCCAGCAGTGGCAGGGGAGAAGCTTTCTTT
TRBJ1-6,few,TRBD1,TRBV9,CASSVAGNRGESPLHF,TGTGCCAGCAGCGTAGCTGGTAACAGGGGAGAATCACCCCTCCACTTT
TRBJ2-2,few,NA,TRBV30,CAWTRVIRGGRNTGELFF,TGTGCCTGGACTCGGGTAATTAGGGGGGGCCGGAACACCGGGGAGCTGTTTTTT
TRBJ1-5,NA,TRBD1,TRBV27,CASKTQGMSNQPQHF,TGTGCCAGCAAGACACAGGGGATGAGCAATCAGCCCCAGCATTTT
TRBJ1-1,NA,TRBD1,TRBV4-3,CASSQYIGTGLNTEAFF,TGCGCCAGCAGCCAGTACATAGGGACAGGGTTGAACACTGAAGCTTTCTTT
TRBJ1-1,NA,NA,TRBV19,CASHRGLGNTEAFF,TGTGCCAGTCACCGAGGGCTGGGGAACACTGAAGCTTTCTTT
TRBJ2-1,NA,NA,TRBV7-8,CASSFSTGAGSYNEQFF,TGTGCCAGCAGCTTTTCCACAGGGGCGGGGTCGTACAATGAGCAGTTCTTC
TRBJ1-1,few,TRBD1,TRBV9,CASSVSGQLMNTEAFF,TGTGCCAGCAGCGTGTCGGGACAGCTCATGAACACTGAAGCTTTCTTT